A selection of T cell receptor beta chains follows, all from one sample in a study of blood T cell repertoires in COVID-19. The repertoire was sequenced with immunoSEQ multiplex PCR; TCRdb's copy has only in-frame clones and lacks some. The sample contains under 300,000 clones, more than 85% of which appear only once. Sequencing was performed on peripheral blood. Every receptor here comes from a woman between 65 and 79 years old with active or convalescent COVID-19. Each CDR3 is given with its conserved first and last residue. The order of the fields is V gene, CDR3 length, CDR3 protein.

V gene: TRBV10-1
CDR3 length: 15
CDR3 protein: CASSESRDRGIKQFF

V gene: TRBV7-2
CDR3 length: 14
CDR3 protein: CASSFRTGQQPQHF

V gene: TRBV3-1/TRBV3-2
CDR3 length: 12
CDR3 protein: CASSLYTGELFF

V gene: TRBV5-6
CDR3 length: 14
CDR3 protein: CASSLDGGHYGYTF

V gene: TRBV6-6
CDR3 length: 11
CDR3 protein: CASGRETEAFF

V gene: TRBV11-2
CDR3 length: 15
CDR3 protein: CASSLDREGSVTQYF

V gene: TRBV4-1
CDR3 length: 15
CDR3 protein: CASSQDRQGPYEQYF

V gene: TRBV11-2
CDR3 length: 14
CDR3 protein: CASSLDPEGYGYTF

V gene: TRBV6-2/TRBV6-3
CDR3 length: 13
CDR3 protein: CASSMTAYEKLFF

V gene: TRBV19
CDR3 length: 14
CDR3 protein: CASSDRGPPGAQHF

V gene: TRBV6-1
CDR3 length: 14
CDR3 protein: CASSEWGGSYGYTF

V gene: TRBV29-1
CDR3 length: 13
CDR3 protein: CSVRDNFNQPQHF

V gene: TRBV19
CDR3 length: 13
CDR3 protein: CASKEGLNTEAFF

V gene: TRBV9
CDR3 length: 15
CDR3 protein: CASSARPTTGDEQFF

V gene: TRBV6-1
CDR3 length: 14
CDR3 protein: CASSDPREGYEQYF

V gene: TRBV14
CDR3 length: 16
CDR3 protein: CASSPLDGGGNYGYTF

V gene: TRBV12-1
CDR3 length: 11
CDR3 protein: CASSPGNEQYF

V gene: TRBV12-3/TRBV12-4
CDR3 length: 11
CDR3 protein: CASSPNEKLFF

V gene: TRBV19
CDR3 length: 15
CDR3 protein: CASSITGQGRDTQYF

V gene: TRBV18
CDR3 length: 16
CDR3 protein: CASSSSQGGATDTQYF

V gene: TRBV7-2
CDR3 length: 13
CDR3 protein: CASSFEGWGTQYF

V gene: TRBV24-1
CDR3 length: 13
CDR3 protein: CATSEFSLQPQHF

V gene: TRBV18
CDR3 length: 15
CDR3 protein: CASSPPGQGGETQYF

V gene: TRBV6-2/TRBV6-3
CDR3 length: 18
CDR3 protein: CASRPPIRQGAVVTEAFF

V gene: TRBV6-5
CDR3 length: 13
CDR3 protein: CASSVQGAGGYTF

V gene: TRBV19
CDR3 length: 16
CDR3 protein: CASSIQATPHTDTQYF

V gene: TRBV7-9
CDR3 length: 15
CDR3 protein: CASSPEGPKGYGYTF

V gene: TRBV27
CDR3 length: 12
CDR3 protein: CASSWRGYGYTF

V gene: TRBV2
CDR3 length: 16
CDR3 protein: CASSGSLAGAPYEQYF

V gene: TRBV5-5
CDR3 length: 18
CDR3 protein: CASSLVPGQIKGVNTIYF

V gene: TRBV11-2
CDR3 length: 14
CDR3 protein: CASSRSGLTGELFF

V gene: TRBV7-2
CDR3 length: 13
CDR3 protein: CASSPRQLYGYTF

V gene: TRBV12-5
CDR3 length: 14
CDR3 protein: CASGLVLTGLHAFF

V gene: TRBV9
CDR3 length: 15
CDR3 protein: CASSVADRVDYEQYF

V gene: TRBV7-2
CDR3 length: 15
CDR3 protein: CASSLRGQINQPQHF

V gene: TRBV6-1
CDR3 length: 13
CDR3 protein: CASSYSQGTEAFF

V gene: TRBV6-5
CDR3 length: 13
CDR3 protein: CASSRGLNYEQYF

V gene: TRBV6-5
CDR3 length: 15
CDR3 protein: CASSYQGPGFSEQFF

V gene: TRBV19
CDR3 length: 14
CDR3 protein: CASSLLQGNYGYTF

V gene: TRBV5-1
CDR3 length: 12
CDR3 protein: CASSGDFVGYTF

V gene: TRBV4-2
CDR3 length: 15
CDR3 protein: CASSPNFSGANVLTF

V gene: TRBV19
CDR3 length: 16
CDR3 protein: CASSIRIIEAQETQYF

V gene: TRBV7-2
CDR3 length: 15
CDR3 protein: CASTFSGLLDNEQFF

V gene: TRBV7-2
CDR3 length: 16
CDR3 protein: CASSLLRQGYNSPLHF

V gene: TRBV4-1
CDR3 length: 15
CDR3 protein: CASSQTGTKDEKLFF

V gene: TRBV10-3
CDR3 length: 11
CDR3 protein: CAITSGNEQYF

V gene: TRBV18
CDR3 length: 13
CDR3 protein: CATNPTGGYEQYF

V gene: TRBV10-2
CDR3 length: 15
CDR3 protein: CASSESWTASEKLFF

V gene: TRBV4-3
CDR3 length: 15
CDR3 protein: CASSQDRLLSYEQYF

V gene: TRBV24-1
CDR3 length: 13
CDR3 protein: CATSDGARPGYTF

V gene: TRBV19
CDR3 length: 15
CDR3 protein: CASSKLGMTGTTQYF

V gene: TRBV18
CDR3 length: 15
CDR3 protein: CASSPQTRGGETQYF

V gene: TRBV5-1
CDR3 length: 14
CDR3 protein: CASSLQGSPETQYF

V gene: TRBV18
CDR3 length: 14
CDR3 protein: CASSKGGRGEKLFF

V gene: TRBV19
CDR3 length: 13
CDR3 protein: CASSIQGAYEQYF

V gene: TRBV5-5
CDR3 length: 13
CDR3 protein: CASSSSGGETQYF

V gene: TRBV6-2/TRBV6-3
CDR3 length: 16
CDR3 protein: CASSSPGGGTLYEQYF

V gene: TRBV2
CDR3 length: 11
CDR3 protein: CAREVNTEAFF

V gene: TRBV24-1
CDR3 length: 14
CDR3 protein: CATSDALATDTQYF